This T cell receptor beta chain was found in a study of regulatory T cells in long-lasting Graves disease. Study-level points and caveats: Accuracy was perhaps lowered by the small sample size.

Combining iRepertoire HTBI primers with Arm-PCR of CDR3 regions, the authors built TCR beta libraries. TCRdb re-derived calls from the multiplex PCR reads in MiXCR, one entry per CDR3 protein. The sample holds 500,000 to 700,000 distinct CDR3 sequences; around 30% are singletons and the top ten take 40% to 55%. The time point is: persistent/refractory GD, antithyroid drugs over 5 years with positive TRAb. Making the TCR library involved RNA that had been extracted from PBMCs. The CDR3 extends over 19 amino acids. Germline lookup yields CDR1 MNHNS and CDR2 SASEGT. Only one count was recorded for this clonotype. Antigen unknown. At one boundary the junction diverges from the germline segment, which might be a read error.

The V and J genes are TRBV6-1 and TRBJ1-1; D call uncertain. Sequences were derived from peripheral blood mononuclear cells (PBMCs), sampled when the disease was refractory, from a patient treated with antithyroid drugs. The source is a female donor with Graves disease. CDR3 protein: CASSTPDIAAVLQNTEALF. DNA of the CDR3: TGTGCCAGCAGTACCCCCGATATCGCGGCAGTACTTCAGAACACTGAAGCTCTCTTT.